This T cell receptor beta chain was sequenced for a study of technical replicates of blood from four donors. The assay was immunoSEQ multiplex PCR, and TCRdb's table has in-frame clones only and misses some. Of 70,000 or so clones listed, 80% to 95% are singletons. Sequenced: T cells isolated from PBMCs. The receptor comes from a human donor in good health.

The CDR3 is CASSGETGGEVYEQYF. The CDR3 DNA reads as TGTGCCAGCAGTGGTGAGACAGGGGGCGAAGTTTACGAGCAGTACTTC. This chain connects TRBV2 to TRBJ2-7; 10 nucleotides line up with TRBD1. There are 16 residues in the CDR3. Germline loops: CDR1 SNHLY, CDR2 FYNNEI. The J segment lost 4 bases and the V segment lost 4 bases, leaving 10 bases of the junction unmatched.